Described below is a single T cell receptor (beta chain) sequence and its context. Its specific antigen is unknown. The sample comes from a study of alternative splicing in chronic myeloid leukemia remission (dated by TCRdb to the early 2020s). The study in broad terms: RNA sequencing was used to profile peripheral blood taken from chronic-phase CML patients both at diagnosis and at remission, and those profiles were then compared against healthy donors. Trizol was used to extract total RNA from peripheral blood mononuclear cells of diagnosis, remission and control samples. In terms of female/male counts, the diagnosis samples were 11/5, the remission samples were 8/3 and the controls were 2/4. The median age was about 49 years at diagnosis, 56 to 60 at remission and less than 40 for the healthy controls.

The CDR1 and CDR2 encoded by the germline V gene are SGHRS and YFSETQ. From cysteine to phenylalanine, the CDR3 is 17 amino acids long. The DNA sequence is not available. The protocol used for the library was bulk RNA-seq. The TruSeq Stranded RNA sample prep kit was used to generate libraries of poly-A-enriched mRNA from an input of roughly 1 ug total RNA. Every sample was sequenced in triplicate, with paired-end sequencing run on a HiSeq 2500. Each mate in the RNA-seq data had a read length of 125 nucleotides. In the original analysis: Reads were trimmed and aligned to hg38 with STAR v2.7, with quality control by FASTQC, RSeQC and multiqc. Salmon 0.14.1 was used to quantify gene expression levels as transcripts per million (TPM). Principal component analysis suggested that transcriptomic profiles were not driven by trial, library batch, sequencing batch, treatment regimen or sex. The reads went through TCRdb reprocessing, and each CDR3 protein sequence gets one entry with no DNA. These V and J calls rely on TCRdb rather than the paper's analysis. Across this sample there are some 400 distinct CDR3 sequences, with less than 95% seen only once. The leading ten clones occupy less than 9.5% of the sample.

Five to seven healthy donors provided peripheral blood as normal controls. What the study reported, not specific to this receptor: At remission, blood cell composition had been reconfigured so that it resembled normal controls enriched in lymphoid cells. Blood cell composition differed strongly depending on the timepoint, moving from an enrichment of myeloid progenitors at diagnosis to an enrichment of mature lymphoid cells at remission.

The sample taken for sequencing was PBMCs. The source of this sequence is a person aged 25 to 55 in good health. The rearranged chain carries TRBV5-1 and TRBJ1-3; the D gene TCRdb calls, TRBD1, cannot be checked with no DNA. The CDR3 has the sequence CASSSAQTGLSGNTIYF.